Below are 8 T cell receptor beta chains sequenced from a single sample in a study of CD4 T cells in relation to SARS-CoV-2 and coronaviruses. Before the COVID-19 pandemic, during about 2011-2019, CD4+ T cells were taken from unexposed donors. The method was immunoSEQ multiplex PCR; TCRdb's version includes in-frame clones alone and lacks a portion of them. The table has tens of thousands of clones, about nine tenths seen once; the top ten hold about 1.5%. Sequencing was done on a sample of memory CD4+ T cells from PBMCs. These receptors were collected from a human donor in good health.

The chain couples TRBV7-9 to TRBJ2-1, with a weak D call TRBD1 (6 bases). Germline values: CDR1 SEHNR, CDR2 FQNEAQ (reference sequence). There are 16 residues in the CDR3. With 4 bases removed from V and 0 bases from J, the gap between germline ends came to 13 bases. The CDR3 is CASSSQGFGSYNEQFF. CDR3 DNA sequence: TGTGCCAGCAGCTCACAGGGTTTTGGCTCCTACAATGAGCAGTTCTTC.

The chain is built from TRBV28 and TRBJ2-1, with TRBD1 as a possible D gene (5 bases). CDR3 length equals 16 residues. Germline lookup yields CDR1 MDHEN and CDR2 SYDVKM. V shed 3 bases and J shed 9 bases, with 21 bases lying between them. Written as DNA, the CDR3 is TGTGCCAGCAGTTTCCCCCAGGGTACTATGCCCAGTGAGCAGTTCTTC. This translates into CASSFPQGTMPSEQFF.

This clone has a single count. The chain has TRBV6-4 and TRBJ2-1; the match to TRBD2 covers 8 bases. CDR3 size: 14 residues. The germline CDR1 and CDR2 sequences are MRHNA and SNTAGT. The V segment lost 8 bases and the J segment 0 bases; nucleotides outside the gene matches: 3. CDR3 amino acids: CASRREGSYNEQFF. In DNA form, the CDR3 reads TGTGCCAGCCGCCGGGAGGGCTCCTACAATGAGCAGTTCTTC.

The rearrangement joins TRBV13 to TRBJ1-1; TRBD1 agrees at 8 bases. The V and J ends lost 5 bases and 4 bases, in that order; junction bases with no gene match: 12. Germline V lookup: CDR1 PRHDT, CDR2 FYEKMQ (reference sequence). This CDR3 region has 16 residues. The CDR3 nucleotides read TGTGCCAGCAGCCCTAGAACCCAGGGGGCGCCCACTGAAGCTTTCTTT. Its protein is CASSPRTQGAPTEAFF.

The chain carries TRBV4-1 and TRBJ2-3; the D is unclear. Trimming removed 2 bases at V and 11 bases at J, with 14 bases between. Per germline, CDR1 MGHRA and CDR2 YSYEKL. The CDR3 runs 13 residues. The CDR3 reads CASSQITPRRQYF. In nucleotides, the CDR3 is TGCGCCAGCAGCCAAATAACCCCGAGAAGGCAGTATTTT.

This clone was observed a handful of times. V usage is TRBV5-1 and J usage is TRBJ2-2; no reliable D call. The CDR3 has 14 amino acids. The V end was cut by 0 bases, the J end by 5 bases, with 8 bases between. CDR1 and CDR2 (germline): SGHRS, YFSETQ. CDR3 DNA: TGCGCCAGCAGCTTGGAAGCCGGGACCGGGGAGCTGTTTTTT. Translated, it gives CASSLEAGTGELFF.

V usage is TRBV9 and J usage is TRBJ1-2; TRBD1 matches 8 bases. The CDR3 has 16 amino acids. Germline V lookup: CDR1 SGDLS, CDR2 YYNGEE. V dropped 0 bases and J dropped 1; count of bases not matched to a gene: 5. CDR3 coding DNA: TGTGCCAGCAGCGTAGGAGCAGGGGGCCGTAACTATGGCTACACCTTC. Protein sequence: CASSVGAGGRNYGYTF.

The chain is built from TRBV21-1 and TRBJ1-4; TRBD1 is the table's D call, not checked against the DNA. TRBV21-1 is flagged as a pseudogene. The CDR3 loop spans 19 amino acids. The CDR3 reads CASSKKRNRDRATNEKLFF. The CDR3 region has the DNA TGTGCCAGCAGCAAAAAACGGAACCGGGACAGGGCAACTAATGAAAAACTGTTTTTT.